The table lists the clone carrying this TCR beta chain with a count of one. Its antigen is undetermined. cDNA serving as the sequencing template came from extracted, reverse transcribed RNA. Measured with immunoSEQ multiplex PCR; TCRdb has only the in-frame clones, and not every one. The data show some 200,000 clones, with 50% to 60% seen just once and around 3% held by the top ten. The treatment was: oral pan-JAK inhibitor, 5-10 mg twice daily. V was clipped by 4 bases and J by 4 bases, with 10 bases between them. This CDR3 comprises 12 residues. In germline, CDR1 is GTSNPN, CDR2 SVGIG (reference sequence). The data derive from a study of CD8+ T cells in alopecia areata. As for the study in general: For the treated group, dosing was oral tofacitinib at 5 to 10 mg twice daily. Study findings and constraints: It was observed that many expanded lesional clones persisted in scalp and blood during tofacitinib.

This receptor was taken from a human donor with alopecia areata. This rearrangement joins TRBV30 to TRBJ2-5; D unclear. The sequencing used CD4+ T cells sorted from blood, collected at week 4, from a patient treated with tofacitinib. CDR3 in DNA: TGTGCCTGGATGGGCATTGGAGAGACCCAGTACTTC. This codes for CAWMGIGETQYF.